What follows are 3 T cell receptor beta chains derived from one specimen sequenced in a study of early T cells in non-severe SARS-CoV-2 infection. In TCRdb, the 5' RACE reads were re-called with MiXCR into one record per CDR3 protein. In the table there are about 97,000 distinct CDR3 sequences, roughly 14% of which are singletons. Input material: whole blood. These receptors were taken from an adult who was a healthcare worker with PCR-confirmed SARS-CoV-2 infection or an uninfected control (not recorded which).

The V and J genes are TRBV6-2 or TRBV6-3 and TRBJ2-1; no clear D. Looked up from germline, CDR1 is MNHEY and CDR2 is SVGEGT. CDR3 size: 13 residues. Between the trimmed V and J ends, which lost 9 bases and 2 bases, there was a span of 11 bases. CDR3 nucleotides: TGTGCCAGTGGGGTGGTCCCCTACAATGAGCAGTTCTTC. Its protein product is CASGVVPYNEQFF.

This clonotype was recorded only once. The V call is TRBV12-3 or TRBV12-4, the J call TRBJ1-6; D gene ambiguous. CDR3 length: 16 amino acids. Trimming took off 4 bases at V and 6 bases at J, with 16 bases between the two ends. The CDR3 loop is CASSWRASAGNSPLHF. The CDR3 DNA is TGTGCCAGCAGTTGGAGGGCATCCGCTGGTAATTCACCCCTCCACTTT.

This clonotype appeared a few times. The rearrangement uses TRBV11-2 and TRBJ1-4; D not resolved. The CDR3 consists of 12 residues. Germline-derived CDR1 and CDR2 are SGHAT and FQNNGV. V lost 5 bases to trimming and J lost 8 bases, with 9 bases between them. The CDR3 sequence is CASSPASEKLFF. The CDR3 DNA follows: TGTGCCAGCAGCCCAGCATCGGAAAAACTGTTTTTT. Full variable domain (outside the CDR3, taken from reference TRBV11-2 and TRBJ1-4): EAGVAQSPRYKIIEKRQSVAFWCNPISGHATLYWYQQILGQGPKLLIQFQNNGVVDDSQLPKDRFSAERLKGVDSTLKIQPAKLEDSAVYLCASSPASEKLFFGSGTQLSVL.